Presented here are 18 T cell receptor beta chains from one specimen sequenced in a study of control samples from healthy donors and cancer patients. TCRdb's copy holds only in-frame clones and misses some; the assay was immunoSEQ multiplex PCR. The table has over 100,000 clones, around 89% seen once. Sequenced sample: blood. The receptors stem from a woman aged 50 to 60 in good health.

The chain combines TRBV15 with TRBJ2-1, with D perhaps TRBD1 or TRBD2 (6 bases each). Trimming took off 1 base at V and 3 bases at J, with 13 bases between the two ends. Germline CDR1 is LNHNV and CDR2 is YYDKDF (reference sequence). CDR3 length: 16 residues. Here the CDR3 reads CATSRGGGSNYNEQFF. The DNA for the CDR3 is TGTGCCACCAGCAGAGGAGGGGGGTCCAACTACAATGAGCAGTTCTTC.

The CDR3, as DNA: TGTGCCAGCAGCGTAAAGGGGGGGCTAGGTGAAAAACTGTTTTTT. Protein product: CASSVKGGLGEKLFF. The rearrangement joins TRBV11-2 to TRBJ1-4; tentatively, D is TRBD1 (6 bases). V lost 5 bases and J lost 7, with 17 bases in between. The CDR3 is 15 amino acids. The V gene's germline CDR1 is SGHAT and CDR2 FQNNGV.

This chain uses TRBV9 with TRBJ2-5; TRBD1 matches at 7 bases. CDR1 and CDR2 from the germline V gene are SGDLS and YYNGEE. There are 15 residues in the CDR3. J lost 2 bases, V lost 0 bases, and 4 bases had no gene match. For the CDR3, the DNA is TGTGCCAGCAGCGTAGCTCACAGGGGACAAGAGACCCAGTACTTC. This sequence encodes CASSVAHRGQETQYF.

The rearrangement links TRBV27 to TRBJ2-7; no reliable D call. This CDR3 contains 13 residues. The V end was cut by 6 bases, the J end by 3 bases, with 12 bases between. CDR1 is MNHEY, CDR2 SMNVEV, per germline (reference sequence). CDR3 DNA sequence: TGTGCCAGCAGCCTCGCTTACTACTACGAGCAGTACTTC. Encoded protein: CASSLAYYYEQYF.

The V call is TRBV5-1, the J call TRBJ1-4; TRBD1 aligns across 9 bases. J was trimmed by 7 bases and V by 3 bases; bases with no gene match: 4. The CDR3 loop spans 14 amino acids. In germline, CDR1 is SGHRS, CDR2 YFSETQ. The CDR3 region has the DNA TGCGCCAGCAGCTACAGGGGGCGGCGTGAAAAACTGTTTTTT. It is translated as CASSYRGRREKLFF. Full variable domain (rest looked up from reference TRBV5-1 and TRBJ1-4): KAGVTQTPRYLIKTRGQQVTLSCSPISGHRSVSWYQQTPGQGLQFLFEYFSETQRNKGNFPGRFSGRQFSNSRSEMNVSTLELGDSALYLCASSYRGRREKLFFGSGTQLSVL.

V and J are TRBV7-7 and TRBJ2-3; weak D call: TRBD2 (6 bases). This CDR3 spans 15 amino acids. CDR1 and CDR2 (germline): SSHAT, FNYEAQ (reference sequence). V gave up 3 bases and J gave up 2 bases, with 12 bases separating them. CDR3 sequence (DNA): TGTGCCAGCAGCTTTACTAGCAGACCCACAGATACGCAGTATTTT. Its translation is CASSFTSRPTDTQYF.

The chain recombines TRBV24-1 with TRBJ2-1; 8 bases match TRBD2. With 4 bases clipped from V and 7 bases from J, the junction kept 8 bases outside the gene matches. Germline V gene sequence: CDR1 KGHDR, CDR2 SFDVKD. This CDR3 region has 15 residues. The CDR3: CATSERTSSGNEQFF. CDR3 bases: TGTGCCACCAGTGAACGGACTAGCTCAGGGAATGAGCAGTTCTTC.

This rearrangement joins TRBV3-1 (or the pseudogene TRBV3-2) to TRBJ1-2, with D perhaps TRBD1 (6 bases). This CDR3 is built from 14 residues. Looked up from germline, CDR1 is LGHDT and CDR2 is YNNKEL (reference sequence). V shed 5 bases and J shed 4 bases, with 14 bases lying between them. The CDR3 region has the DNA TGTGCCAGCAGCAGTCGACAGGCCCCCTATGGCTACACCTTC. Protein: CASSSRQAPYGYTF.

This chain connects TRBV19 to TRBJ1-5; D gene ambiguous. Germline CDR1 reads LNHDA; CDR2 reads SQIVND (reference sequence). V lost 7 bases and J 7 bases, leaving 14 bases between the germline ends. The CDR3 spans 13 residues. CDR3 amino acids: CASTRRAGQPQHF. CDR3 nucleotides: TGTGCCAGTACCCGTCGGGCGGGACAGCCCCAGCATTTT.

The chain combines TRBV5-4 with TRBJ2-3; possibly TRBD2 for D (7 bases). The CDR3 spans 16 residues. Per germline, CDR1 SGHNT and CDR2 YYREEE (reference sequence). V was cut by 0 bases and J by 2 bases, with 13 bases left in between. The CDR3, as DNA: TGTGCCAGCAGCTTGGGATGGGGGGGCCTCACAGATACGCAGTATTTT. Its protein is CASSLGWGGLTDTQYF. Drawing the rest from reference TRBV5-4 and TRBJ2-3, the complete variable domain is ETGVTQSPTHLIKTRGQQVTLRCSSQSGHNTVSWYQQALGQGPQFIFQYYREEENGRGNFPPRFSGLQFPNYSSELNVNALELDDSALYLCASSLGWGGLTDTQYFGPGTRLTVL.

The V and J genes are TRBV7-3 and TRBJ1-5; 9 positions match TRBD1. CDR3 length: 15 amino acids. CDR1 is SGHTA, CDR2 FQGTGA, per germline. The trim removed 5 bases at V and 4 bases at J, leaving 6 bases unmatched. DNA of the CDR3: TGTGCCAGCAGCCCAGGGACAGGGCAGAATCAGCCCCAGCATTTT. It yields the protein CASSPGTGQNQPQHF.

V gene TRBV30 combines with J gene TRBJ1-3; 9 bases agree with TRBD1. The CDR3 extends over 18 amino acids. V shed 2 bases, J shed 1 base, and the junction held 12 bases outside the gene matches. Germline-derived CDR1 and CDR2 are GTSNPN and SVGIG (reference sequence). The CDR3 here is CAWSQGQGKGKSGNTIYF. CDR3 coding DNA: TGTGCCTGGAGTCAGGGACAGGGAAAAGGAAAATCTGGAAACACCATATATTTT.

This clone showed up just a few times. The chain has TRBV18 and TRBJ1-2; D call uncertain. The V end lost 2 bases, the J end lost 8 bases, and 12 bases lay between the germline ends. Germline V gene sequence: CDR1 KGHSH, CDR2 LQKENI. This CDR3 has 13 amino acids. For the CDR3, the DNA is TGTGCCAGCTCACCAAGAGGAGGGAGAGGCTACACCTTC. This encodes CASSPRGGRGYTF.

This chain uses TRBV5-6 with TRBJ2-1; the D gene is possibly TRBD2 (6 bases). The CDR3 is 14 amino acids. CDR1 is SGHDT, CDR2 YYEEEE, per germline. Trimming took 4 bases from V and 10 from J, leaving 18 bases between them. This CDR3 is CASSLRTNLLEQFF. CDR3 nucleotides: TGTGCCAGCAGCCTACGGACTAATCTGTTGGAGCAGTTCTTC.

This chain links TRBV3-1 (or the pseudogene TRBV3-2) with TRBJ2-3; TRBD1 or TRBD2 may be the D gene (5 bases each). Trimming shortened V by 4 bases and J by 5 bases, and 7 bases separated the two germline ends. Germline CDR1 reads LGHDT; CDR2 reads YNNKEL (reference sequence). CDR3 length: 12 residues. The CDR3, as DNA: TGTGCCAGCAGCCCGGGACGAGATACGCAGTATTTT. It codes for CASSPGRDTQYF.

The rearrangement uses TRBV2 and TRBJ1-4; 7 bases fit TRBD1. The CDR3 loop spans 15 amino acids. J was trimmed by 4 bases and V by 1 base; bases with no gene match: 3. The germline V gene encodes CDR1 SNHLY and CDR2 FYNNEI. The CDR3 loop reads CASSEGTGDNEKLFF. Written as DNA, the CDR3 is TGTGCCAGCAGTGAAGGGACAGGAGATAATGAAAAACTGTTTTTT.

The rearrangement joins TRBV7-9 to TRBJ1-4, with D possibly matching TRBD1 (6 bases). This CDR3 contains 14 residues. V shed 5 bases and J shed 5 bases, with 12 bases lying between them. Germline loops: CDR1 SEHNR, CDR2 FQNEAQ (reference sequence). In DNA form, the CDR3 reads TGTGCCAGCAGCCCAAAGGGGGTAAATGAAAAACTGTTTTTT. Translating gives CASSPKGVNEKLFF.

The rearrangement uses TRBV6-5 and TRBJ1-1, with D perhaps TRBD1 (6 bases). V was pared by 10 bases and J by 4 bases, with 16 bases between. The CDR3 runs to 13 residues. CDR1 is MNHEY, CDR2 SVGAGI, per germline. CDR3 region: CATPGLGGTEAFF. CDR3 in DNA: TGTGCCACCCCGGGGCTAGGGGGCACTGAAGCTTTCTTT.